Shown below are 15 T cell receptor beta chains from a single sample sequenced in a study of blood T cell repertoires in COVID-19. Here immunoSEQ multiplex PCR was the method, and the copy in TCRdb shows in-frame clones only, minus some. The table lists hundreds of thousands of clones, under 90% of them singletons. Sample: peripheral blood. Receptors were obtained from a human donor in a cohort sampled during active COVID-19.

This rearrangement joins TRBV25-1 to TRBJ2-7; 9 nucleotides line up with TRBD2. CDR1 and CDR2 from the germline V gene are MGHDK and SYGVNS. V was pared by 7 bases and J by 3 bases, with 4 bases of the junction left unmatched. CDR3 size: 13 residues. The CDR3 protein is CASKETSGYEQYF. As DNA, the CDR3 is TGTGCCAGCAAGGAGACTAGCGGCTACGAGCAGTACTTC.

This sequence joins TRBV18 and TRBJ2-5; TRBD2 is a possible D gene (5 bases). This CDR3 has 17 residues. Trimming removed 1 base from V and 4 bases from J, with 19 bases in between. Germline V gene lookup returns CDR1 KGHSH and CDR2 LQKENI. The CDR3 sequence is CASSPLAGKGKGETQYF. In DNA, the CDR3 is TGTGCCAGCTCACCACTGGCCGGGAAGGGAAAGGGAGAGACCCAGTACTTC. The full variable domain, with the rest looked up from reference TRBV18 and TRBJ2-5, is NAGVMQNPRHLVRRRGQEARLRCSPMKGHSHVYWYRQLPEEGLKFMVYLQKENIIDESGMPKERFSAEFPKEGPSILRIQQVVRGDSAAYFCASSPLAGKGKGETQYFGPGTRLLVL.

This clone was counted a few times. The chain joins TRBV12-2 to TRBJ1-5; TRBD1 is the table's D call, not checked against the DNA. TRBV12-2 is shown as a pseudogene. This CDR3 is 10 amino acids long. The CDR3 nucleotides are TGTGCAAGTCGCTCCCCCAGAATGCATTTT. Translated, it gives CASRSPRMHF.

This clone was detected only once. This chain joins TRBV7-8 and TRBJ2-1; the match to TRBD1 covers 8 bases. V shed 4 bases and J 6 bases; nucleotides not matched to a gene: 5. Germline V gene data show CDR1 as SGHVS and CDR2 as FQNEAQ. The CDR3 loop spans 14 amino acids. The CDR3 DNA reads TGTGCCAGCAGCTCGCGTACAGGGGGCAATGAGCAGTTCTTC. Encoded protein: CASSSRTGGNEQFF.

The gene calls are TRBV5-6 and TRBJ1-3, with no clear D. Trimming cost V 0 bases and J 0 bases, with 7 bases left between them. This CDR3 region has 15 residues. Germline CDR1 is SGHDT and CDR2 is YYEEEE. CDR3: CASSLVAASGNTIYF. CDR3 bases: TGTGCCAGCAGCTTGGTAGCGGCCTCTGGAAACACCATATATTTT. Full variable domain (rest looked up from reference TRBV5-6 and TRBJ1-3): DAGVTQSPTHLIKTRGQQVTLRCSPKSGHDTVSWYQQALGQGPQFIFQYYEEEERQRGNFPDRFSGHQFPNYSSELNVNALLLGDSALYLCASSLVAASGNTIYFGEGSWLTVV.

This sequence joins TRBV6-1 and TRBJ1-2; no clear D. The germline V and J ends were trimmed by 3 bases and 4 bases, with 9 bases remaining between them. The CDR3 is 13 amino acids. Per germline, CDR1 MNHNS and CDR2 SASEGT. In DNA, the CDR3 is TGTGCCAGCAGTGACAGTTCTTTCTATGGCTACACCTTC. Translating gives CASSDSSFYGYTF.

This chain links TRBV19 with TRBJ2-3; 7 bases line up with TRBD1. The germline V gene has CDR1 LNHDA and CDR2 SQIVND (reference sequence). With 5 bases clipped from V and 0 bases from J, the junction kept 5 bases outside the gene matches. The CDR3 runs 15 residues. CDR3: CASSVTGFSTDTQYF. The CDR3 nucleotides read TGTGCCAGTAGTGTGACAGGGTTTAGCACAGATACGCAGTATTTT.

The rearrangement joins TRBV9 to TRBJ1-2; D is uncertain. Trimming pared 1 base from V and 4 bases from J, leaving 5 bases between. From germline, CDR1 is SGDLS and CDR2 YYNGEE. CDR3 length equals 12 residues. This chain's CDR3 is CASSVSSYGYTF. CDR3 in DNA: TGTGCCAGCAGCGTATCCAGCTATGGCTACACCTTC.

This clone was seen only once. The rearrangement uses TRBV5-4 and TRBJ2-2, with D unresolved. The CDR3 loop spans 13 amino acids. Trimming pared 0 bases from V and 3 bases from J, leaving 3 bases between. Germline V gene data show CDR1 as SGHNT and CDR2 as YYREEE (reference sequence). CDR3 nucleotide sequence: TGTGCCAGCAGCTTGGCCTACACCGGGGAGCTGTTTTTT. Translating it yields CASSLAYTGELFF.

This chain connects TRBV6-2 or TRBV6-3 to TRBJ1-2; the D gene is possibly TRBD1 (6 bases). Trimming removed 6 bases at V and 4 bases at J, with 15 bases between. Germline V lookup: CDR1 MNHEY, CDR2 SVGEGT. CDR3 length equals 14 residues. CDR3 bases: TGTGCCAGCAGCGAACAGGGACGGCCCTATGGCTACACCTTC. It encodes CASSEQGRPYGYTF.

Only one count was recorded for this clone. V gene TRBV4-1 combines with J gene TRBJ2-7, with D perhaps TRBD1 (6 bases). Between the trimmed V and J ends, which lost 2 bases and 2 bases, there was a span of 13 bases. CDR3 length equals 15 residues. Germline V gene lookup returns CDR1 MGHRA and CDR2 YSYEKL. CDR3 DNA: TGCGCCAGCAGCCAATCTAGGACAGCCGCCTACGAGCAGTACTTC. The encoded protein is CASSQSRTAAYEQYF.

The gene calls are TRBV4-3 and TRBJ2-1; D not resolved. In germline, CDR1 is LGHNA, CDR2 YSLEER. CDR3 size: 16 residues. The germline V and J ends were trimmed by 1 base and 0 bases, with 10 bases remaining between them. This CDR3 is CASSQVVASSYNEQFF. CDR3 DNA sequence: TGCGCCAGCAGCCAAGTGGTTGCCAGCTCCTACAATGAGCAGTTCTTC.

This clone was counted only a few times. This chain uses TRBV28 with TRBJ1-1; 7 bases align to TRBD1. There are 13 residues in the CDR3. The germline gives CDR1 MDHEN, CDR2 SYDVKM. V shed 10 bases and J 0 bases; nucleotides not matched to a gene: 5. DNA for the CDR3: TGTGCCACTATAACAGGGGTGAACACTGAAGCTTTCTTT. It translates to CATITGVNTEAFF.

The chain employs TRBV4-3 and TRBJ1-1; D remains unclear. The CDR3 runs 14 residues. V was clipped by 1 base and J by 2 bases, with 8 bases between them. Germline loops: CDR1 LGHNA, CDR2 YSLEER. The CDR3 region has the DNA TGCGCCAGCAGCCAAGTTACCGGTAACACTGAAGCTTTCTTT. Amino acids: CASSQVTGNTEAFF.

The DNA for the CDR3 is TGTGCCAGCAGTGAACCCCGGGACACCGGGGAGCTGTTTTTT. Its protein is CASSEPRDTGELFF. The chain couples TRBV25-1 to TRBJ2-2; the D is unclear. CDR1 is MGHDK, CDR2 SYGVNS, per germline. Trimming took off 2 bases at V and 3 bases at J, with 7 bases between the two ends. CDR3 length: 14 amino acids.